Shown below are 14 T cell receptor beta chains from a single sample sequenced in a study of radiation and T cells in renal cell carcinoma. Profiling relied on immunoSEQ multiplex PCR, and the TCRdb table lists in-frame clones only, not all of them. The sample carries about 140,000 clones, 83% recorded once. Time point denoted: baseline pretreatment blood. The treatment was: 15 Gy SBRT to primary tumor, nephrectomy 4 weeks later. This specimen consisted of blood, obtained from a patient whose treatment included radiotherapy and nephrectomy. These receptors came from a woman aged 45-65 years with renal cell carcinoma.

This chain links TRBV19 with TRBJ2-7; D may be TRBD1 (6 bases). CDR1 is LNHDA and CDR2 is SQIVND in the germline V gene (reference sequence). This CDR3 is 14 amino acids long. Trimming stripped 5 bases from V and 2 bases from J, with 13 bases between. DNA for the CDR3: TGTGCCAGTAGTTCAGGGGCCGGCCCCTACGAGCAGTACTTC. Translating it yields CASSSGAGPYEQYF.

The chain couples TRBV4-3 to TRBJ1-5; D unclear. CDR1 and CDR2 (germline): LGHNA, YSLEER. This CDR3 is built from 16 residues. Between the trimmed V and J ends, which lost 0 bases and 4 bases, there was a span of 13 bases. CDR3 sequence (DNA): TGCGCCAGCAGCCAAGATCGGTTAACGACGAATCAGCCCCAGCATTTT. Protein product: CASSQDRLTTNQPQHF.

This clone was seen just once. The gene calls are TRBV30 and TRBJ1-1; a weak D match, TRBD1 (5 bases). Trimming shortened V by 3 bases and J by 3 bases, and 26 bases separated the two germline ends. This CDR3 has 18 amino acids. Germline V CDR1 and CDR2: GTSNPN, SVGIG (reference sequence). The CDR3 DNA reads TGTGCCTGGAGCGTCCCGCTACCGGGACCCCAACCGCACACTGAAGCTTTCTTT. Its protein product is CAWSVPLPGPQPHTEAFF.

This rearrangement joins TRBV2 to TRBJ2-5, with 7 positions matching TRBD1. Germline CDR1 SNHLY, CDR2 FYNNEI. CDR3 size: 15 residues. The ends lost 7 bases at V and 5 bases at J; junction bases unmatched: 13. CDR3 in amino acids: CASTIRSGGMETQYF. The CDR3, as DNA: TGTGCCAGCACCATAAGGTCAGGGGGAATGGAGACCCAGTACTTC.

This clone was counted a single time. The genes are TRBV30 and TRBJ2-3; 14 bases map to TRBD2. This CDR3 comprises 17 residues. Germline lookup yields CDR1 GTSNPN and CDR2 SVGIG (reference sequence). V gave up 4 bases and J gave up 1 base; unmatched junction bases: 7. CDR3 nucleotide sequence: TGTGCCTGGAAGCCGACTAGCGGGGGGGCCGGCACAGATACGCAGTATTTT. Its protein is CAWKPTSGGAGTDTQYF.

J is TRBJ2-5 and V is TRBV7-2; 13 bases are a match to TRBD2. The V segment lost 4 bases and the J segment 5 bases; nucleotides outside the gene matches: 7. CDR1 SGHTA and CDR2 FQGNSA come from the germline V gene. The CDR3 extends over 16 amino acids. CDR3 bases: TGTGCCAGCAGCTACACTAGCGGGGGGGCCGCGGAGACCCAGTACTTC. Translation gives CASSYTSGGAAETQYF.

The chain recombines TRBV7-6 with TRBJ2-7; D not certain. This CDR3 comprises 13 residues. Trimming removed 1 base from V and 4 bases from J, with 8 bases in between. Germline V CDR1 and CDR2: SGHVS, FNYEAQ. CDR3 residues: CASSLGGVYEQYF. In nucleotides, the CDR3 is TGTGCCAGCAGCTTAGGAGGAGTGTACGAGCAGTACTTC. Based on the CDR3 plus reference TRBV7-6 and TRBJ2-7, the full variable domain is GAGVSQSPRYKVTKRGQDVALRCDPISGHVSLYWYRQALGQGPEFLTYFNYEAQQDKSGLPNDRFSAERPEGSISTLTIQRTEQRDSAMYRCASSLGGVYEQYFGPGTRLTVT.

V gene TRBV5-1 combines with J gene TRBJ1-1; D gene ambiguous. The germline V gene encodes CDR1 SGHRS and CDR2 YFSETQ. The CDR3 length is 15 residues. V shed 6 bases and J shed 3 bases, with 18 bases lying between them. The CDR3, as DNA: TGCGCCAGCATGAGTGGCAGCGGTGAAGACACTGAAGCTTTCTTT. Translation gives CASMSGSGEDTEAFF.

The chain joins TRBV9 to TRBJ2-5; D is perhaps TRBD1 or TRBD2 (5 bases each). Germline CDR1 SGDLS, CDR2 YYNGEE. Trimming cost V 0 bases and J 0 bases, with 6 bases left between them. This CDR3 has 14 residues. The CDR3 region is CASSVGGYQETQYF. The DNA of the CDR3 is TGTGCCAGCAGCGTAGGGGGGTACCAAGAGACCCAGTACTTC.

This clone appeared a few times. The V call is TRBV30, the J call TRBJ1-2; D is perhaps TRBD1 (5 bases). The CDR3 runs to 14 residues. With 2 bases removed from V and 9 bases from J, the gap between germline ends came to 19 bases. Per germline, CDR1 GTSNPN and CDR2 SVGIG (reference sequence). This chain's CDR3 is CAWSPRQSSGSYTF. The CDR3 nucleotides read TGTGCCTGGAGTCCTCGACAGTCTTCAGGGAGCTACACCTTC.

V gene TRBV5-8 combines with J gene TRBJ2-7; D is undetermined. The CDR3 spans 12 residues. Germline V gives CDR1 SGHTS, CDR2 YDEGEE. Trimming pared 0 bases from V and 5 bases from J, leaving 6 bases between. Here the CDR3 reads CASSLETDEQYF. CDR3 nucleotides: TGTGCCAGCAGCTTGGAAACTGACGAGCAGTACTTC.

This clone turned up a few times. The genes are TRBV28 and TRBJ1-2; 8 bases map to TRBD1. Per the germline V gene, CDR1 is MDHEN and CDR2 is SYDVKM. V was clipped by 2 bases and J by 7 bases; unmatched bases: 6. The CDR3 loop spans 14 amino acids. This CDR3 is CASSLVQGGSGYTF. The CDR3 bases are TGTGCCAGCAGTTTAGTACAGGGGGGTAGTGGCTACACCTTC.

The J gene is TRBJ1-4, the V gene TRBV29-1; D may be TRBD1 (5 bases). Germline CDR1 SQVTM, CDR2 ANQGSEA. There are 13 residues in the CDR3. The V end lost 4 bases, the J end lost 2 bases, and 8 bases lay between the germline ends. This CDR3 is CSVVGDTNEKLFF. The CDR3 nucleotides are TGCAGCGTTGTGGGGGACACTAATGAAAAACTGTTTTTT.

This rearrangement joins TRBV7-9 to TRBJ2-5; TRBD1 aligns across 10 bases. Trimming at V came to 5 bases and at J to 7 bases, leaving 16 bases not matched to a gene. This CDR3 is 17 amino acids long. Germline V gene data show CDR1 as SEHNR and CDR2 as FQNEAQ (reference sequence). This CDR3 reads CASSPTVGQGISVTQYF. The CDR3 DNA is TGTGCCAGCAGCCCTACCGTGGGACAGGGGATTTCTGTGACCCAGTACTTC.